This TCR beta chain is drawn from a study of blood T cell repertoires in COVID-19. Overall study context: The United States, Italy and Spain provided the acute and convalescent COVID-19 samples. PBMCs, B-cell-depleted T cells, or T cells were the source of the cDNA or gDNA that made up the material.

This clone was detected only a few times. Methods used by the authors: It was from reference gene primer amplification that nucleated cell counts were estimated. Assay used: immunoSEQ multiplex PCR; TCRdb lists only in-frame clones, some missing. V and J calls and clone size are given by that table; D and trimming were obtained from the DNA. The sample shows 65,000 or so clones, about nine tenths of them seen only once. Germline values: CDR1 MGHRA, CDR2 YSYEKL. This CDR3 spans 15 amino acids. J was trimmed by 6 bases and V by 4 bases; bases with no gene match: 9. The sequence was collected from a man in his fifties or sixties with active COVID-19. Sequencing was carried out using peripheral blood. The genes are TRBV4-1 and TRBJ2-7; 10 nucleotides agree with TRBD1. The CDR3 region is CASSPSGQGRVEQYF. CDR3 in DNA: TGCGCCAGCAGCCCCTCGGGACAGGGGCGGGTCGAGCAGTACTTC.